The TCR beta chain under discussion was sequenced for a study of blood T cell repertoires in COVID-19. Overall study context: The United States, Italy and Spain supplied acute and convalescent COVID-19 samples. Sample material is recorded as cDNA or gDNA derived from T cells, B-cell-depleted T cells, or PBMCs.

Authors' methods: For nucleated cells, counts were estimated from reference gene primer amplification. The data were produced by immunoSEQ multiplex PCR, yet TCRdb's version contains in-frame clones alone and is incomplete. The DNA was the basis for D and trimming; V, J and clone size are from that table. Here the sample spans around 280,000 clones, 88% being singletons. Those enrolled in Seattle joined during active infection and were followed longitudinally afterward. The CDR3 is 14 amino acids. Germline V CDR1 and CDR2: LNHDA, SQIVND (reference sequence). V was clipped by 7 bases and J by 7 bases; unmatched bases: 9.

Sequencing was performed on peripheral blood. This sequence joins TRBV19 and TRBJ1-4; TRBD1 aligns across 7 bases. This TCR derives from a woman aged 25 to 39 with COVID-19, enrolled during active disease. The CDR3 DNA follows: TGTGCCAGTACTCCCGGGACAGCCCCTGAAAAACTGTTTTTT. It yields the protein CASTPGTAPEKLFF. The whole variable domain, remainder taken from reference TRBV19 and TRBJ1-4, is DGGITQSPKYLFRKEGQNVTLSCEQNLNHDAMYWYRQDPGQGLRLIYYSQIVNDFQKGDIAEGYSVSREKKESFPLTVTSAQKNPTAFYLCASTPGTAPEKLFFGSGTQLSVL.